A selection of T cell receptor beta chains follows, all from one sample in a study of Ad26.COV2.S vaccination and SARS-CoV-2 variants. Data came from immunoSEQ multiplex PCR; TCRdb stores just in-frame clones and leaves some out. The sample has about 480,000 clones; around nine tenths are singletons. The starting material was peripheral blood, obtained in a trial of Ad26.COV2.S vaccine versus placebo. The receptors originated from a person between 18 and 65 years old who received the Ad26.COV2.S COVID-19 vaccine or a placebo. The CDR3 runs from the conserved cysteine through the conserved F or W. A D gene is named only where the DNA matches it firmly. Where a row states a size, it is once, few, many or the class of an expanded clone; other rows omit it.

size: -; J: TRBJ1-6; V: TRBV7-2; D: -; CDR3: CASSPTGQNSPLHF; DNA: TGTGCCAGCAGCCCAACGGGACAAAATTCACCCCTCCACTTT
size: few; J: TRBJ2-3; V: TRBV5-1; D: TRBD1; CDR3: CASSYRQGRLDTQYF; DNA: TGCGCCAGCAGCTATCGACAGGGTCGGTTAGATACGCAGTATTTT
size: -; J: TRBJ2-2; V: TRBV27; D: -; CDR3: CGTGELFF; DNA: TGTGGGACCGGGGAGCTGTTTTTT
size: -; J: TRBJ2-6; V: TRBV19; D: -; CDR3: CASSIFRSGANVLTF; DNA: TGTGCCAGTAGTATCTTCCGGTCCGGGGCCAACGTCCTGACTTTC
size: -; J: TRBJ2-6; V: TRBV5-1; D: -; CDR3: CASSPGGSGANVLTF; DNA: TGCGCCAGCAGCCCTGGCGGCTCTGGGGCCAACGTCCTGACTTTC
size: -; J: TRBJ2-2; V: TRBV28; D: TRBD2; CDR3: CASLAGGPPGGELFF; DNA: TGTGCCAGCCTAGCGGGAGGCCCCCCTGGAGGGGAGCTGTTTTTT
size: -; J: TRBJ2-5; V: TRBV10-2; D: TRBD1; CDR3: CASRDRDRGKETQYF; DNA: TGCGCCAGCAGGGACCGGGACAGGGGTAAAGAGACCCAGTACTTC
size: -; J: TRBJ1-4; V: TRBV30; D: -; CDR3: CAWSGSTNEKLFF; DNA: TGTGCCTGGTCAGGGAGTACTAATGAAAAACTGTTTTTT
size: -; J: TRBJ2-3; V: TRBV12-3/TRBV12-4; D: -; CDR3: CASSAWDTDTQYF; DNA: TGTGCCAGCAGCGCATGGGACACAGATACGCAGTATTTT
size: -; J: TRBJ1-2; V: TRBV9; D: -; CDR3: CASSVERGQGMGGYTF; DNA: TGTGCCAGCAGCGTAGAGAGAGGGCAGGGGATGGGTGGCTACACCTTC
size: -; J: TRBJ2-1; V: TRBV9; D: TRBD2; CDR3: CASSPLTSGNNEQFF; DNA: TGTGCCAGCAGCCCACTTACTAGCGGAAACAATGAGCAGTTCTTC
size: -; J: TRBJ2-1; V: TRBV29-1; D: TRBD2; CDR3: CSVGGEFSGRALNEQFF; DNA: TGCAGCGTTGGGGGTGAATTTAGCGGGAGGGCCTTGAATGAGCAGTTCTTC
size: few; J: TRBJ1-3; V: TRBV6-5; D: -; CDR3: CASTGTAGNTIYF; DNA: TGTGCCAGCACTGGGACTGCTGGAAACACCATATATTTT
size: -; J: TRBJ1-1; V: TRBV28; D: -; CDR3: CASKRSTEAFF; DNA: TGTGCCAGCAAAAGGAGCACTGAAGCTTTCTTT
size: once; J: TRBJ2-7; V: TRBV2; D: -; CDR3: CASSERQFYEQYF; DNA: TGTGCCAGCAGTGAGAGACAGTTTTACGAGCAGTACTTC
size: -; J: TRBJ2-7; V: TRBV6-5; D: TRBD2; CDR3: CASSRGLAAYEQYF; DNA: TGTGCCAGCAGCCGAGGACTAGCTGCGTACGAGCAGTACTTC
size: -; J: TRBJ1-2; V: TRBV25-1; D: -; CDR3: CASSESNWGGSYGYTF; DNA: TGTGCCAGCAGTGAATCCAACTGGGGGGGGAGCTATGGCTACACCTTC
size: -; J: TRBJ1-2; V: TRBV28; D: -; CDR3: CASSLVRTGAGSYGYTF; DNA: TGTGCCAGCAGTTTGGTCAGAACGGGTGCGGGGAGCTATGGCTACACCTTC
size: -; J: TRBJ1-2; V: TRBV29-1; D: -; CDR3: CSVYGQGNGYTF; DNA: TGCAGCGTTTATGGGCAGGGAAATGGCTACACCTTC
size: -; J: TRBJ2-2; V: TRBV9; D: -; CDR3: CASSVEAEIYTGELFF; DNA: TGTGCCAGCAGCGTAGAAGCGGAGATTTACACCGGGGAGCTGTTTTTT
size: -; J: TRBJ1-6; V: TRBV28; D: -; CDR3: CASSLARGPRETGFGSPLHF; DNA: TGTGCCAGCAGTTTAGCCCGAGGGCCCAGAGAAACAGGGTTTGGTTCACCCCTCCACTTT
size: -; J: TRBJ2-7; V: TRBV9; D: -; CDR3: CASSVEIYGYYEQYF; DNA: TGTGCCAGCAGCGTAGAAATCTACGGGTACTACGAGCAGTACTTC
size: -; J: TRBJ2-3; V: TRBV6-5; D: -; CDR3: CASTWLVDTQYF; DNA: TGTGCCAGCACCTGGTTGGTAGATACGCAGTATTTT
size: -; J: TRBJ2-1; V: TRBV7-9; D: -; CDR3: CASSFLTGGYNEQFF; DNA: TGTGCCAGCAGCTTCCTAACGGGTGGCTACAATGAGCAGTTCTTC
size: -; J: TRBJ2-5; V: TRBV6-5; D: -; CDR3: CASSPGLGETQYF; DNA: TGTGCCAGCAGCCCAGGGTTGGGAGAGACCCAGTACTTC
size: once; J: TRBJ2-6; V: TRBV28; D: TRBD2; CDR3: CASMGLAIFGANVLTF; DNA: TGTGCCAGCATGGGACTAGCGATCTTTGGGGCCAACGTCCTGACTTTC
size: once; J: TRBJ2-5; V: TRBV7-9; D: TRBD1; CDR3: CASSYKDRGLVLQETQYF; DNA: TGTGCCAGCAGCTACAAAGACAGGGGGCTAGTCCTACAAGAGACCCAGTACTTC
size: -; J: TRBJ2-7; V: TRBV12-3/TRBV12-4; D: -; CDR3: CASRQNPYEQYF; DNA: TGTGCCAGCAGACAGAATCCCTACGAGCAGTACTTC
size: -; J: TRBJ1-2; V: TRBV4-1; D: TRBD1; CDR3: CASSQETGGNYGYTF; DNA: TGCGCCAGCAGCCAAGAGACAGGGGGCAACTATGGCTACACCTTC
size: -; J: TRBJ1-5; V: TRBV7-8; D: -; CDR3: CASSLGGGPKARGSNQPQHF; DNA: TGTGCCAGCAGCTTAGGGGGCGGACCCAAAGCCCGCGGGAGCAATCAGCCCCAGCATTTT
size: -; J: TRBJ1-5; V: TRBV24-1; D: -; CDR3: CATSDSEIYRLHRWGNQPQHF; DNA: TGTGCCACCAGTGATTCCGAAATTTACCGCCTTCACCGTTGGGGCAATCAGCCCCAGCATTTT
size: -; J: TRBJ2-3; V: TRBV4-1; D: -; CDR3: CASSPEWGASTDTQYF; DNA: TGCGCCAGCAGCCCAGAGTGGGGGGCGAGCACAGATACGCAGTATTTT
size: -; J: TRBJ2-1; V: TRBV2; D: -; CDR3: CASSVRGLAAKNEQFF; DNA: TGTGCCAGCAGTGTCAGAGGTTTAGCAGCGAAAAATGAGCAGTTCTTC
size: -; J: TRBJ1-5; V: TRBV5-1; D: -; CDR3: CASSSGPLEPQHF; DNA: TGCGCCAGCAGCTCGGGGCCCCTCGAGCCCCAGCATTTT
size: -; J: TRBJ1-2; V: TRBV7-9; D: -; CDR3: CASSLEGSGRPIGGYTF; DNA: TGTGCCAGCAGCTTAGAAGGAAGCGGCAGGCCCATTGGGGGCTACACCTTC
size: -; J: TRBJ1-4; V: TRBV6-6; D: TRBD1; CDR3: CASSRQGAQPSNEKLFF; DNA: TGTGCCAGCAGCCGACAGGGGGCGCAGCCTTCTAATGAAAAACTGTTTTTT
size: -; J: TRBJ1-4; V: TRBV25-1; D: -; CDR3: CASSERRATNEKLFF; DNA: TGTGCCAGCAGTGAACGTCGTGCAACTAATGAAAAACTGTTTTTT
size: -; J: TRBJ2-2; V: TRBV9; D: TRBD2; CDR3: CASSARGGSLNTGELFF; DNA: TGTGCCAGCAGCGCTAGAGGCGGGAGCCTGAACACCGGGGAGCTGTTTTTT
size: -; J: TRBJ1-5; V: TRBV19; D: -; CDR3: CASSNTKQGGSNQPQHF; DNA: TGTGCCAGTAGTAATACCAAACAGGGAGGGAGCAATCAGCCCCAGCATTTT
size: -; J: TRBJ2-3; V: TRBV25-1; D: TRBD2; CDR3: CASSELGGSLSTDTQYF; DNA: TGTGCCAGCAGTGAACTCGGCGGGAGTCTGAGCACAGATACGCAGTATTTT